This section outlines one T cell receptor (beta chain) sequence together with its context. Its target is not known. This sample stems from a study of shared clonotypes between healthy human individuals. Study background: There were three CD4 naive, three CD4 memory, two CD8 naive and one CD8 memory plates per donor.

The study drew all its donors from Caucasian adults living in Nashville, Tennessee. Study conclusions and caveats: An effect of sequencing depth on clonotype sharing among donors was expected. With few donors, the genetic and exposure-history diversity represented was limited.

The germline V gene encodes CDR1 LGHNA and CDR2 YSLEER. V lost 2 bases and J 6 bases, leaving 16 bases between the germline ends. The CDR3 sequence is 16 residues long. Clones were read by immunoSEQ multiplex PCR, and TCRdb kept only the in-frame ones, dropping some. The data contain approximately 340,000 clones, about 74% of them singletons. The V gene is TRBV4-3, the J gene TRBJ1-4; a weak D match, TRBD1 (6 bases). The specimen was memory CD4+ T cells sorted from blood. As for subset: CD45RA-negative fraction. The TCR sequence derives from a man aged 30 to 39 in good health. CDR3 DNA sequence: TGCGCCAGCAGCCAATCTGTCCTCAGGGGAGATGAAAAACTGTTTTTT. It codes for CASSQSVLRGDEKLFF.